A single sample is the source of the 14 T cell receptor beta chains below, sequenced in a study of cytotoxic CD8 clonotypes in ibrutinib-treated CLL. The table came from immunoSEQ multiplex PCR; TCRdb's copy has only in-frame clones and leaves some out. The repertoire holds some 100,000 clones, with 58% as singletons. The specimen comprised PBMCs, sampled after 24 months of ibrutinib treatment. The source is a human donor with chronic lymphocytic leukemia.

The CDR3 DNA is TGTGCCAGCAGCTCCGGGACAGGGTCAGGAAACACCATATATTTT. It specifies CASSSGTGSGNTIYF. The J gene is TRBJ1-3, the V gene TRBV7-6; 9 bases fit TRBD1. Trimming took 4 bases from V and 4 from J; bases not matched to a gene: 5. The CDR3 length is 15 residues. Germline values: CDR1 SGHVS, CDR2 FNYEAQ.

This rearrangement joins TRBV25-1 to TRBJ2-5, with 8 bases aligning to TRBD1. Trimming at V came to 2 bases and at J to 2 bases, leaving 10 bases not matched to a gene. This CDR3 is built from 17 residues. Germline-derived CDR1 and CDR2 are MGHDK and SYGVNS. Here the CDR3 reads CASSEGSRTGFQETQYF. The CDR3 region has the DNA TGTGCCAGCAGTGAAGGTAGTAGGACAGGGTTTCAAGAGACCCAGTACTTC.

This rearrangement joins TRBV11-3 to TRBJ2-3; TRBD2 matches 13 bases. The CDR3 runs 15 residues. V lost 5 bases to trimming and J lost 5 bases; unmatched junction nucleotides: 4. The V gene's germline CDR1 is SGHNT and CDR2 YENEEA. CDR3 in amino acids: CASSRGTSGEDTQYF. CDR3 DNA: TGTGCCAGCAGCCGCGGGACTAGCGGGGAAGATACGCAGTATTTT.

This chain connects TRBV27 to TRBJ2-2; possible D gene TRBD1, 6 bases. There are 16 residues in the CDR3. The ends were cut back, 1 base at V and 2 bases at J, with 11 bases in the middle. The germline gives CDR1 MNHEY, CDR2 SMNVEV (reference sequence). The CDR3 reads CASSLLGGSNTGELFF. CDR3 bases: TGTGCCAGCAGTTTATTAGGGGGAAGTAACACCGGGGAGCTGTTTTTT.

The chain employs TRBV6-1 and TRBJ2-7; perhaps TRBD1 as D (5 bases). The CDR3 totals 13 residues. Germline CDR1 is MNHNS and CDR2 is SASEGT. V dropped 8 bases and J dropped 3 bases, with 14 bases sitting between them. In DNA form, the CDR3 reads TGTGCCAGCTTAGAGCAGGGTATCTACGAGCAGTACTTC. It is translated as CASLEQGIYEQYF.

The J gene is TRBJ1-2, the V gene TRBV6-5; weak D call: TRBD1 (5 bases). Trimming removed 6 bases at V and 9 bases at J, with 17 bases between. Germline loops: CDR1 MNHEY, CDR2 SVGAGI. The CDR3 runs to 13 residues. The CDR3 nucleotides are TGTGCCAGCAGCTACAGGCGGGGTGTGAGCTACACCTTC. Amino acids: CASSYRRGVSYTF.

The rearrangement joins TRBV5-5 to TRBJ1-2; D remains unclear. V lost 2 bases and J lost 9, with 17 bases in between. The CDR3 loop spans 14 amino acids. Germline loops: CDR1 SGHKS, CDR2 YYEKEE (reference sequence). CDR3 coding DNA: TGTGCCAGCAGCTTAGGACCCTCCACCTGGAGCTACACCTTC. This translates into CASSLGPSTWSYTF.

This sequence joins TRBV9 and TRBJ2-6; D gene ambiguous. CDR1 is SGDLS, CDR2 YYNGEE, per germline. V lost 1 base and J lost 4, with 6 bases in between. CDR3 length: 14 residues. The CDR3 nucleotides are TGTGCCAGCAGCGTAACGCACGGGGCCAACGTCCTGACTTTC. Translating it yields CASSVTHGANVLTF. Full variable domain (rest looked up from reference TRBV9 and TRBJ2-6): DSGVTQTPKHLITATGQRVTLRCSPRSGDLSVYWYQQSLDQGLQFLIQYYNGEERAKGNILERFSAQQFPDLHSELNLSSLELGDSALYFCASSVTHGANVLTFGAGSRLTVL.

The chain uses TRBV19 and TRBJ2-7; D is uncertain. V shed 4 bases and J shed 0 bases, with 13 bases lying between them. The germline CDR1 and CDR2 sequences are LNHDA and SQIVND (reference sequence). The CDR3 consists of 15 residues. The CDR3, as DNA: TGTGCCAGTAGTACGGGTGGCCGAAGCTCCTACGAGCAGTACTTC. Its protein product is CASSTGGRSSYEQYF.

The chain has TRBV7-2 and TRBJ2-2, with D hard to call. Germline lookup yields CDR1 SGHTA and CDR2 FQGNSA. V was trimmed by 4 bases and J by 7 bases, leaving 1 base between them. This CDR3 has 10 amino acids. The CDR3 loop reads CASSYGELFF. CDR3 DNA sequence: TGTGCCAGCAGCTACGGGGAGCTGTTTTTT.

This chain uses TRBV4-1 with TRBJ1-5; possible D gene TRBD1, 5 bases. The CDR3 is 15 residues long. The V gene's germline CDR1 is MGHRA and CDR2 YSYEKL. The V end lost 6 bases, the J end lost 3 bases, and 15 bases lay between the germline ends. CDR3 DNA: TGCGCCAGCAGACAAATCGACAGTGACAATCAGCCCCAGCATTTT. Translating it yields CASRQIDSDNQPQHF.

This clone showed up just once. CDR3 sequence reads: CASSTRGRETQYF. The CDR3 bases are TGTGCCAGCAGCACCAGGGGCCGGGAGACCCAGTACTTC. This chain links TRBV5-4 with TRBJ2-5; tentative D call: TRBD1 (6 bases). Germline V gene lookup returns CDR1 SGHNT and CDR2 YYREEE (reference sequence). The CDR3 runs to 13 residues. Deletions cut 4 bases from V and 5 bases from J, with 12 bases between.

The CDR3 loop is CATGTGNYGYTF. As DNA, the CDR3 is TGTGCCACCGGGACAGGGAACTATGGCTACACCTTC. The chain employs TRBV27 and TRBJ1-2, with TRBD1 identical over 9 bases. The J segment lost 2 bases and the V segment lost 10 bases, leaving 2 bases of the junction unmatched. The CDR3 extends over 12 amino acids. Germline values: CDR1 MNHEY, CDR2 SMNVEV (reference sequence).

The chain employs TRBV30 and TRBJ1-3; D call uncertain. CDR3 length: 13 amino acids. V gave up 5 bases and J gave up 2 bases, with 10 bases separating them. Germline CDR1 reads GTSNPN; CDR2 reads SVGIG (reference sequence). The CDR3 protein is CAWDLSAGNTIYF. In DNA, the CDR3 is TGTGCCTGGGACCTGTCGGCTGGAAACACCATATATTTT.